Listed here are 17 T cell receptor beta chains from one sample, sequenced in a study of CD8 T cells in Susac syndrome. An amount of RNA that ranged from roughly 0.5 to 1 ug was reverse transcribed with random hexamers. TCRdb reprocessed the immunoSEQ multiplex PCR reads via MiXCR and lists one record per CDR3 protein. The table records a few hundred thousand distinct CDR3 sequences, 90% to 95% of them present only once. Material for sequencing was CD8+ T cells from PBMCs. Source of these receptors: a human donor with multiple sclerosis.

The rearrangement links TRBV19 to TRBJ2-1; 14 bases map to TRBD2. The CDR3 covers 18 residues. V dropped 3 bases and J dropped 6; count of bases not matched to a gene: 10. Germline CDR1 LNHDA, CDR2 SQIVND (reference sequence). Written as DNA, the CDR3 is TGTGCCAGTAGTATCTCCTCGGGACTAGCGGGAGTCCCCAATGAGCAGTTCTTC. Translating it yields CASSISSGLAGVPNEQFF.

Only one count was recorded for this clonotype. V and J are TRBV20-1 and TRBJ2-3, with D hard to call. Trimming left V 1 base short and J 4 bases short, with 15 bases between. There are 15 residues in the CDR3. CDR1 and CDR2 from the germline V gene are DFQATT and SNEGSKA (reference sequence). DNA of the CDR3: TGCAGTGCTAGAGTCGTTGGAAGGGCGGCAGATACGCAGTATTTT. It yields the protein CSARVVGRAADTQYF.

This clonotype was detected only once. V gene TRBV5-6 combines with J gene TRBJ2-3; D gene ambiguous. The CDR3 totals 12 residues. Germline values: CDR1 SGHDT, CDR2 YYEEEE. V lost 3 bases, J lost 2 bases, and 4 bases lay in between. CDR3 sequence (DNA): TGTGCCAGCAGCTGGGACACAGATACGCAGTATTTT. It encodes CASSWDTDTQYF.

The chain links TRBV20-1 to TRBJ2-1; TRBD2 matches at 8 bases. Per the germline V gene, CDR1 is DFQATT and CDR2 is SNEGSKA (reference sequence). The V gene end was trimmed by 5 bases and the J gene end by 0 bases; junction bases not matched to a gene: 6. This CDR3 is built from 15 residues. The CDR3 region has the DNA TGCAGTGCTTCCGGGGGGGGCAGCTCCTACAATGAGCAGTTCTTC. This codes for CSASGGGSSYNEQFF.

This chain uses TRBV4-1 with TRBJ2-3; 12 bases are shared with TRBD1. V shed 5 bases, J shed 4 bases, and the junction held 13 bases outside the gene matches. Germline CDR1 is MGHRA and CDR2 is YSYEKL. The CDR3 runs to 18 residues. This CDR3 is CASSVPLPGTGGADTQYF. In DNA form, the CDR3 reads TGCGCCAGCAGCGTCCCCCTCCCCGGGACAGGGGGCGCAGATACGCAGTATTTT.

J is TRBJ2-7 and V is TRBV6-2 or TRBV6-3; 8 bases align to TRBD2. Trimming cost V 5 bases and J 4 bases; bases outside gene matches: 7. This CDR3 has 14 amino acids. From germline, CDR1 is MNHEY and CDR2 SVGEGT. The CDR3 loop is CASSQGTRMYEQYF. Written as DNA, the CDR3 is TGTGCCAGCAGTCAAGGGACTAGAATGTACGAGCAGTACTTC.

The rearrangement links TRBV9 to TRBJ2-2, with 7 bases matching TRBD2. CDR3 length: 15 residues. Germline values: CDR1 SGDLS, CDR2 YYNGEE. The V gene end was trimmed by 3 bases and the J gene end by 4 bases; junction bases not matched to a gene: 6. CDR3 nucleotides: TGTGCCAGCAGCGAGGGAGGGGCCCCCACCGGGGAGCTGTTTTTT. This translates into CASSEGGAPTGELFF.

The chain couples TRBV5-4 to TRBJ2-5, with D hard to call. The ends were cut back, 4 bases at V and 5 bases at J, with 9 bases in the middle. The CDR3 runs 12 residues. The germline V gene encodes CDR1 SGHNT and CDR2 YYREEE (reference sequence). Here the CDR3 DNA reads TGTGCCAGCAGCAGAGCCGGGGAGACCCAGTACTTC. This translates into CASSRAGETQYF.

This clonotype occurred once. The V and J genes are TRBV7-8 and TRBJ1-4; D gene unclear. The CDR3 runs 14 residues. Trimming removed 6 bases at V and 2 bases at J, with 10 bases between. In germline, CDR1 is SGHVS, CDR2 FQNEAQ. Here the CDR3 reads CASRPMDTNEKLFF. CDR3 sequence (DNA): TGTGCCAGCAGACCGATGGACACTAATGAAAAACTGTTTTTT.

This chain connects TRBV7-8 to TRBJ2-2, with 7 bases identical to TRBD2. Per germline, CDR1 SGHVS and CDR2 FQNEAQ. V shed 5 bases, J shed 3 bases, and the junction held 9 bases outside the gene matches. The CDR3 loop spans 16 amino acids. CDR3 sequence (DNA): TGTGCCAGCAGCCCTTTGGGGGGGAGTTACACCGGGGAGCTGTTTTTT. This sequence encodes CASSPLGGSYTGELFF.

This chain connects TRBV2 to TRBJ2-7; TRBD1 agrees at 8 bases. The CDR3 loop spans 15 amino acids. Germline V gene sequence: CDR1 SNHLY, CDR2 FYNNEI. Unmatched junction bases numbered 10, after V lost 2 bases and J lost 7 bases. The CDR3 DNA reads as TGTGCCAGCAGTGAAATCCCCAGGACAGGGATTGAGCAGTACTTC. Encoded protein: CASSEIPRTGIEQYF.

The gene calls are TRBV4-1 and TRBJ2-4, with unresolved D. Germline CDR1 is MGHRA and CDR2 is YSYEKL. Trimming removed 1 base from V and 5 bases from J, with 6 bases in between. CDR3 length equals 13 residues. CDR3 DNA: TGCGCCAGCAGCCAAGCCAATGAAAACATTCAGTACTTC. Residues: CASSQANENIQYF.

The V and J genes are TRBV27 and TRBJ1-6, with unresolved D. Germline V gene data show CDR1 as MNHEY and CDR2 as SMNVEV (reference sequence). V gave up 5 bases and J gave up 6 bases, with 8 bases separating them. This CDR3 comprises 13 residues. As DNA, the CDR3 is TGTGCCAGCAGTCCCCAGCTTAATTCACCCCTCCACTTT. It encodes CASSPQLNSPLHF.

This sequence joins TRBV7-9 and TRBJ2-1, with D possibly being TRBD2 (6 bases). The CDR3 extends over 17 amino acids. CDR1 SEHNR and CDR2 FQNEAQ come from the germline V gene (reference sequence). Trimming cost V 1 base and J 3 bases, with 16 bases left between them. The CDR3 DNA reads as TGTGCCAGCAGCTTAGAGGGACTCTCCCTTTTCTACAATGAGCAGTTCTTC. Translating it yields CASSLEGLSLFYNEQFF.

The sample holds one count of this clonotype. The chain has TRBV20-1 and TRBJ1-2; a possible D gene is TRBD1 (5 bases). Looked up from germline, CDR1 is DFQATT and CDR2 is SNEGSKA (reference sequence). CDR3 length: 12 amino acids. Trimming pared 6 bases from V and 8 bases from J, leaving 16 bases between. CDR3 bases: TGCAGTGCCCCGGAGGGGCCTGGGGGCTACACCTTC. It is translated as CSAPEGPGGYTF.

This chain joins TRBV27 and TRBJ1-2, with D possibly being TRBD1 (6 bases). V was cut by 3 bases and J by 1 base, with 9 bases left in between. The CDR3 is 14 amino acids. Germline V lookup: CDR1 MNHEY, CDR2 SMNVEV (reference sequence). CDR3 protein: CASSLLDSNYGYTF. DNA for the CDR3: TGTGCCAGCAGTTTGTTGGACAGTAACTATGGCTACACCTTC.

V and J are TRBV29-1 and TRBJ2-1; 11 bases align to TRBD1. Germline values: CDR1 SQVTM, CDR2 ANQGSEA. This CDR3 spans 15 amino acids. V was clipped by 1 base and J by 7 bases; unmatched bases: 6. The CDR3 sequence: CSVEGGGQGANEQFF. For the CDR3, the DNA is TGCAGCGTTGAAGGGGGAGGACAGGGGGCGAATGAGCAGTTCTTC.